This T cell receptor (beta chain) was observed in a study of T cells in Graves' hyperthyroidism and ophthalmopathy. It was RNA transcripts that yielded the amplified TCR beta CDR3 regions. RT-PCR in the first round (using the HTBI primer set) targeted the TCR CDR3. TCRdb redid the calling of the multiplex PCR reads with MiXCR, one entry per CDR3 protein. There are roughly 420,000 distinct CDR3 sequences in the sample; around a sixth occur only once, and roughly an eighth lies in the top ten. Germline V gives CDR1 LNHDA, CDR2 SQIVND (reference sequence). CDR3 length equals 15 residues. After removal of 6 bases from V and 4 bases from J, the junction contained 6 bases not matched to a gene. Study-wide results and limits: In the blood, most expanded thyroid clonotypes above 0.001 appeared as well.

Hyperthyroidism of Graves' type that showed no ophthalmopathy progression within 18 months was stable. Used for diagnoses were clinical symptoms, serum thyroxine and TRAb, thyroid ultrasound and orbital computed tomography. For this clonotype: Antigen: not known.

The source is a woman younger than 30 with Graves' hyperthyroidism. The specimen was blood. The rearrangement links TRBV19 to TRBJ2-3; 11 nucleotides line up with TRBD2. The CDR3, as DNA: TGTGCCAGTAGGTCCGGGACTAGCGGACCAGATACGCAGTATTTT. It translates to CASRSGTSGPDTQYF.